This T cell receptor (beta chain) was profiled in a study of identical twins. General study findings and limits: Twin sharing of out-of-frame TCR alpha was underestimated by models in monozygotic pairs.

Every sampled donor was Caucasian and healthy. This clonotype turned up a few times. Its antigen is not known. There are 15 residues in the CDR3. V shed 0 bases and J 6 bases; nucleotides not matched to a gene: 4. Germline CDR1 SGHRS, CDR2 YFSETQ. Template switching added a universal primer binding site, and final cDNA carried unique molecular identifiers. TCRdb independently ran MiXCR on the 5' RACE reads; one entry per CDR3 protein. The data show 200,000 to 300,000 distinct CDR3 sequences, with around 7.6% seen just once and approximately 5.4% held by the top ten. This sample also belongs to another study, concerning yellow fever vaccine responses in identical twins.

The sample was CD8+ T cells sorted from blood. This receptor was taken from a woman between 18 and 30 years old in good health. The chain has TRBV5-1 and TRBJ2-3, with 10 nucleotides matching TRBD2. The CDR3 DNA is TGCGCCAGCAGCTTGGATCTAGCGGGAGTGGATACGCAGTATTTT. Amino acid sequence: CASSLDLAGVDTQYF.